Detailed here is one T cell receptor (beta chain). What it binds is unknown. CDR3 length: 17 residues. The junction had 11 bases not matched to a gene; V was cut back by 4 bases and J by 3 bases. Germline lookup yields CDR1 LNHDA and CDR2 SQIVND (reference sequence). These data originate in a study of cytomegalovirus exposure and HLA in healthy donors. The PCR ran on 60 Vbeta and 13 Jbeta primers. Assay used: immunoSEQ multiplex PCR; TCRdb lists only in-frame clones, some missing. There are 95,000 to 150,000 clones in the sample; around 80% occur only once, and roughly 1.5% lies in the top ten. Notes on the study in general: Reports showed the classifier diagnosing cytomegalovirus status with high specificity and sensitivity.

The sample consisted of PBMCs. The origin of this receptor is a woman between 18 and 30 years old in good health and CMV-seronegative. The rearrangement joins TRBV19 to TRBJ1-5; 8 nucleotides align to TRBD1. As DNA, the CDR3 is TGTGCCAGTAGTAGAATGACAGGGGCCCTCACCAATCAGCCCCAGCATTTT. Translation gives CASSRMTGALTNQPQHF.